This TCR beta chain was sequenced during a study of blood T cells in healthy people across ages. With respect to this clonotype: Antigen: not known.

Together with a sample-barcoded 5' primer, a J-beta primer mix was included in a second PCR lasting roughly 6 to 12 cycles. Every cDNA molecule carried a tag from a template-switch adaptor bearing 12 random nucleotides. One entry per CDR3 protein results from TCRdb running MiXCR on the 5' RACE reads. In the table there are over 1,500,000 distinct CDR3 sequences, more than 35% of which are singletons. Germline V lookup: CDR1 SQVTM, CDR2 ANQGSEA. V lost 4 bases and J lost 5, with 11 bases in between. This CDR3 is 12 amino acids long. General study points: Researchers judged that diversity estimates from one million T cells fell short of true values.

The rearrangement joins TRBV29-1 to TRBJ1-1; possible D gene TRBD1, 5 bases. This receptor was obtained from a human donor in good health. Sequencing used blood. In DNA, the CDR3 is TGCAGCGTTGGACCCTCAGGGACTGAAGCTTTCTTT. It encodes CSVGPSGTEAFF. Full variable domain (outside the CDR3, taken from reference TRBV29-1 and TRBJ1-1): SAVISQKPSRDICQRGTSLTIQCQVDSQVTMMFWYRQQPGQSLTLIATANQGSEATYESGFVIDKFPISRPNLTFSTLTVSNMSPEDSSIYLCSVGPSGTEAFFGQGTRLTVV.